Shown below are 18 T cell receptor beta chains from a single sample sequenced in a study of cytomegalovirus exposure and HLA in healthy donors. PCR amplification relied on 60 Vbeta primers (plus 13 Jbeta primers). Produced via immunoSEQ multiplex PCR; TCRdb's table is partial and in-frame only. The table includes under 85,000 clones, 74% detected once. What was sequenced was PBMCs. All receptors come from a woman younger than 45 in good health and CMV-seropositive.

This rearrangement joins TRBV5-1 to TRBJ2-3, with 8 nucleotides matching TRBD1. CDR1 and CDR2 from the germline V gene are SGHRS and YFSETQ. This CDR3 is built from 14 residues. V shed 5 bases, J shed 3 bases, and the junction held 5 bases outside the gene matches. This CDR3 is CASRKQGATDTQYF. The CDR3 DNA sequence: TGCGCCAGCAGAAAGCAGGGGGCAACAGATACGCAGTATTTT. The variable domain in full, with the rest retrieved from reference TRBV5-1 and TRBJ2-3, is KAGVTQTPRYLIKTRGQQVTLSCSPISGHRSVSWYQQTPGQGLQFLFEYFSETQRNKGNFPGRFSGRQFSNSRSEMNVSTLELGDSALYLCASRKQGATDTQYFGPGTRLTVL.

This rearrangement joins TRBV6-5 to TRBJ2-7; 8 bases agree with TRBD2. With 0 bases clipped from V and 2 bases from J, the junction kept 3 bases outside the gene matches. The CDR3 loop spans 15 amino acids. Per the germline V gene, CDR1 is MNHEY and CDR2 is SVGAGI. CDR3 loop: CASSYSGSGTYEQYF. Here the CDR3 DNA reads TGTGCCAGCAGTTACTCGGGTAGCGGGACCTACGAGCAGTACTTC.

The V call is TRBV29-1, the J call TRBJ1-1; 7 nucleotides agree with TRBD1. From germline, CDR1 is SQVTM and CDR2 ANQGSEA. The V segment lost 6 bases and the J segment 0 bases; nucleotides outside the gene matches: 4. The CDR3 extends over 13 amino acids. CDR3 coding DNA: TGCAGCGTAGAACAGGGGATGAACACTGAAGCTTTCTTT. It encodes CSVEQGMNTEAFF. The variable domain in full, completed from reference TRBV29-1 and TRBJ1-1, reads SAVISQKPSRDICQRGTSLTIQCQVDSQVTMMFWYRQQPGQSLTLIATANQGSEATYESGFVIDKFPISRPNLTFSTLTVSNMSPEDSSIYLCSVEQGMNTEAFFGQGTRLTVV.

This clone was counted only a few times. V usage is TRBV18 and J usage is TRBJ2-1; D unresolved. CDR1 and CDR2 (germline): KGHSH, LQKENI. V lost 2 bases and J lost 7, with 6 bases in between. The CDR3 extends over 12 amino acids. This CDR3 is CASSPSQNEQFF. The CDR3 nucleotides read TGTGCCAGCTCACCATCCCAAAATGAGCAGTTCTTC.

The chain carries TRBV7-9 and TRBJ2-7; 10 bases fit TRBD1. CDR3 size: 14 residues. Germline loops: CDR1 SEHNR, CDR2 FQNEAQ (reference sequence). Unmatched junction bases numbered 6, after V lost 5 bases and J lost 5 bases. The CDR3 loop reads CASSHPGQGNEQYF. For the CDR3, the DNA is TGTGCCAGCAGCCACCCGGGACAGGGGAACGAGCAGTACTTC. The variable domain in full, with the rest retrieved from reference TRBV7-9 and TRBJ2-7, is DTGVSQNPRHKITKRGQNVTFRCDPISEHNRLYWYRQTLGQGPEFLTYFQNEAQLEKSRLLSDRFSAERPKGSFSTLEIQRTEQGDSAMYLCASSHPGQGNEQYFGPGTRLTVT.

CDR3 residues: CASSLRSSGRTDTQYF. The CDR3 nucleotides are TGTGCCAGCAGCTTGCGGTCTAGCGGGAGGACAGATACGCAGTATTTT. J is TRBJ2-3 and V is TRBV5-6; 11 bases map to TRBD2. Germline assignment: CDR1 SGHDT and CDR2 YYEEEE. Losses at the gene ends were 1 base for V and 3 bases for J; bases not matched to a gene: 4. The CDR3 totals 16 residues. Full variable domain (outside the CDR3, taken from reference TRBV5-6 and TRBJ2-3): DAGVTQSPTHLIKTRGQQVTLRCSPKSGHDTVSWYQQALGQGPQFIFQYYEEEERQRGNFPDRFSGHQFPNYSSELNVNALLLGDSALYLCASSLRSSGRTDTQYFGPGTRLTVL.

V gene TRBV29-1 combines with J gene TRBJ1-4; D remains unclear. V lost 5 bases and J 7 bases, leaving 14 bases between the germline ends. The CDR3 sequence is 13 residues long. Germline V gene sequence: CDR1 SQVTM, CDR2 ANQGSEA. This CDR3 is CSVQARVGEKLFF. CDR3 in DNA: TGCAGCGTTCAAGCCCGGGTTGGTGAAAAACTGTTTTTT.

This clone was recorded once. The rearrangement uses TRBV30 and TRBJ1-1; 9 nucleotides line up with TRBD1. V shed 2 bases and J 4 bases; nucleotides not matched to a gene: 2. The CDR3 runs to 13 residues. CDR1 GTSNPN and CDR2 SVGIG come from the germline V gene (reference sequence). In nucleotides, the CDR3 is TGTGCCTGGAGTCCGACAGGGGGCACTGAAGCTTTCTTT. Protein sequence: CAWSPTGGTEAFF.

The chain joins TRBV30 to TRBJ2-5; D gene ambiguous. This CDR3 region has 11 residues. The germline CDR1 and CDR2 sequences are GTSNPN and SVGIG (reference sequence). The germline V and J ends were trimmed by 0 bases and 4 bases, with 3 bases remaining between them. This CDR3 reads CAWSVGETQYF. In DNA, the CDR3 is TGTGCCTGGAGTGTCGGAGAGACCCAGTACTTC.

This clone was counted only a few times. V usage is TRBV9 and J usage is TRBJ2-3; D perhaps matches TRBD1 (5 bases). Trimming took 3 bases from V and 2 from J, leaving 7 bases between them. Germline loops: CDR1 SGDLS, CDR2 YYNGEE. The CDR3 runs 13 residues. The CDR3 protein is CASSAQVTDTQYF. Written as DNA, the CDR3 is TGTGCCAGCAGCGCACAGGTCACAGATACGCAGTATTTT.

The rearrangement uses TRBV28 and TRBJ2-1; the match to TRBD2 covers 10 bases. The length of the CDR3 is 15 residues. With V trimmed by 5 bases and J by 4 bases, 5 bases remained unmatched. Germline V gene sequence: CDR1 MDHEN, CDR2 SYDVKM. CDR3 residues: CASSPWTSGYNEQFF. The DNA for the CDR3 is TGTGCCAGCAGTCCCTGGACTAGCGGTTACAATGAGCAGTTCTTC.

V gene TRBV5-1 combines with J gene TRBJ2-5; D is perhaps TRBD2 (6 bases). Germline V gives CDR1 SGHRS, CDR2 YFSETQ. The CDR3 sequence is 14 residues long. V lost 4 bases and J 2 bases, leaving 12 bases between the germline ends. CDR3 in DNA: TGCGCCAGCAGCACTGCTAGCGAACAAGAGACCCAGTACTTC. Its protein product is CASSTASEQETQYF.

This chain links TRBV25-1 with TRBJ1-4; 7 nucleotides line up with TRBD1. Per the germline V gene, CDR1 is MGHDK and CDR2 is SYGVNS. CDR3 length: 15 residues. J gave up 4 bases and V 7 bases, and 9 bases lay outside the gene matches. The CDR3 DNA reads TGTGCCAGCAAAGTATTCGGGACAGTTAATGAAAAACTGTTTTTT. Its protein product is CASKVFGTVNEKLFF.

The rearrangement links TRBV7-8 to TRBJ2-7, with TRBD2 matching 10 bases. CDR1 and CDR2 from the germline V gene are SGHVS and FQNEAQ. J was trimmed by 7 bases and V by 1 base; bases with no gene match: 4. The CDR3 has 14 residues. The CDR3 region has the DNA TGTGCCAGCAGCTTAGAACTAGCGGGACAAGAGCAGTACTTC. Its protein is CASSLELAGQEQYF.

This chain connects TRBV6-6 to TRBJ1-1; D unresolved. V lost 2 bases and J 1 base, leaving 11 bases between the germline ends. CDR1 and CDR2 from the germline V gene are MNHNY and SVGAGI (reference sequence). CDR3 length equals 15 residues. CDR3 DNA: TGTGCCAGCAGTTACCCGCTTGCGGGGAACACTGAAGCTTTCTTT. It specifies CASSYPLAGNTEAFF.

Here the CDR3 DNA reads TGTGCCAGCTGGCGTGCAGGGGGGTATGGCTACACCTTC. Translation gives CASWRAGGYGYTF. The V call is TRBV5-6, the J call TRBJ1-2; 7 bases are a match to TRBD1. Germline trimming cut 7 bases from V and 5 bases from J; bases unmatched to any gene: 8. CDR1 is SGHDT, CDR2 YYEEEE, per germline. The CDR3 sequence is 13 residues long.

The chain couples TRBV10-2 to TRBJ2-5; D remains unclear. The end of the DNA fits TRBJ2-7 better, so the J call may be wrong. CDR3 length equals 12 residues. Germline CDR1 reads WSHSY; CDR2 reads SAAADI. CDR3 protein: CASSEYPYEQYF. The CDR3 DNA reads TGCGCCAGCAGTGAGTACCCCTACGAGCAGTACTTC.

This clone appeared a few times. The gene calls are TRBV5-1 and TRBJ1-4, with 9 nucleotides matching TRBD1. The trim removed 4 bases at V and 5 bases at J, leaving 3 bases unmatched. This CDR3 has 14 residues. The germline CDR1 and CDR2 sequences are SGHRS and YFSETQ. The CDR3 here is CASSTGQGNEKLFF. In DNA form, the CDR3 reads TGCGCCAGCAGCACCGGACAGGGGAATGAAAAACTGTTTTTT.